The T cell receptor beta chain described here comes from a study of tumor T cells in aggressive B-cell lymphoma. This CDR3 spans 13 amino acids. Germline CDR1 reads ENHRY; CDR2 reads SYGVKD. Of note for this clone: A junction boundary mismatches the germline segment, possibly from a read error.

Generated by immunoSEQ multiplex PCR, the TCRdb table keeps only in-frame clones and is missing some. The table has around 6,000 clones, around 90% seen once. The chain carries TRBV10-3 and TRBJ1-2, with D unresolved. The sample consisted of tumor tissue. The sequence derives from an adult with diffuse large B cell lymphoma. Some clones in this sample may be carry-over from other donors' samples. In nucleotides, the CDR3 is TGTGCCATCAGTGAGGACCAACAGTCCCTCCACGGCTTC. It translates to CAISEDQQSLHGF.